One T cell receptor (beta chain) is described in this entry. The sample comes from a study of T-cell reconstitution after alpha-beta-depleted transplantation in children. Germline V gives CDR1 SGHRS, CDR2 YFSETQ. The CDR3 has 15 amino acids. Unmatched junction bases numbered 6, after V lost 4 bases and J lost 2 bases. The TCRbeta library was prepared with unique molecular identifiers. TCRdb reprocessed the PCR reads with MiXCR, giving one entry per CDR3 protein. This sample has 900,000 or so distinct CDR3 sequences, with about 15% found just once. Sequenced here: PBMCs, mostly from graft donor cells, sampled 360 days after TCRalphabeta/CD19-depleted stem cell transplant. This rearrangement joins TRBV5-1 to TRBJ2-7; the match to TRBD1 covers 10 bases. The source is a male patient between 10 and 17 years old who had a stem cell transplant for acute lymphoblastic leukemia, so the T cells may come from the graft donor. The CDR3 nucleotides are TGCGCCAGCAGCGTTGGACAGGGGGTCCCCTACGAGCAGTACTTC. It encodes CASSVGQGVPYEQYF. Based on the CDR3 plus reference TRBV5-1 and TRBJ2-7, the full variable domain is KAGVTQTPRYLIKTRGQQVTLSCSPISGHRSVSWYQQTPGQGLQFLFEYFSETQRNKGNFPGRFSGRQFSNSRSEMNVSTLELGDSALYLCASSVGQGVPYEQYFGPGTRLTVT.